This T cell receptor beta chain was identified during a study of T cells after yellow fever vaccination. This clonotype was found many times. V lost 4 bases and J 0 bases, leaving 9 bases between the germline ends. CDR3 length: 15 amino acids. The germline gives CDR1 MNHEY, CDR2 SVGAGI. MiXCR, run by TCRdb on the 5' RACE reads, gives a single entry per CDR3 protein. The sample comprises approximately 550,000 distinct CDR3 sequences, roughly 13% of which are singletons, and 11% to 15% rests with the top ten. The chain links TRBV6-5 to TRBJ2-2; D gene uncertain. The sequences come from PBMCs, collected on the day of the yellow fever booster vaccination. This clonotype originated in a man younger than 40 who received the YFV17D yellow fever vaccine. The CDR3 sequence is CASSFEPSNTGELFF. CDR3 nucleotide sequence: TGTGCCAGCAGTTTCGAGCCATCGAACACCGGGGAGCTGTTTTTT.